Listed here are 4 T cell receptor beta chains from one sample, sequenced in a study of blood T cells in healthy people across ages. Next came a second PCR, run for about 7 to 12 cycles, which used a sample-barcoded 5' primer along with a J-beta primer mix. TCRdb re-derived calls from the 5' RACE reads in MiXCR, one entry per CDR3 protein. The profile shows about 800,000 distinct CDR3 sequences, 35% to 60% of them singletons. Sample: blood. The receptors originated from an elderly man in good health.

Points on this clonotype: Given a much more abundant clone one base away, this may be a read error. The chain employs TRBV12-3 or TRBV12-4 and TRBJ2-3; perhaps TRBD1 as D (7 bases). The CDR3 runs to 15 residues. Here the CDR3 reads CASSSRQGGTGTQYF. The DNA of the CDR3 is TGTGCCAGCAGTTCGCGACAGGGAGGCACAGGTACGCAGTATTTT.

This clonotype was picked up a small number of times. A read error may account for a junction end that differs from germline. The genes are TRBV12-3 or TRBV12-4 and TRBJ2-7; 7 bases fit TRBD2. The CDR3 consists of 14 residues. As DNA, the CDR3 is TGTGCCAGCAGTTCCGGGGGGAGCTCCTACGAGCGGTACTTC. Translating gives CASSSGGSSYERYF.

V usage is TRBV5-1 and J usage is TRBJ2-7; TRBD1 matches at 11 bases. The CDR3 consists of 15 residues. Germline V CDR1 and CDR2: SGHRS, YFSETQ. Trimming at V came to 4 bases and at J to 4 bases, leaving 7 bases not matched to a gene. This CDR3 reads CASSPRGQGEYEQYF. The CDR3 bases are TGCGCCAGCAGCCCCCGGGGACAGGGGGAGTACGAGCAGTACTTC.

V gene TRBV20-1 combines with J gene TRBJ2-7, with TRBD1 identical over 8 bases. Looked up from germline, CDR1 is DFQATT and CDR2 is SNEGSKA (reference sequence). The CDR3 is 15 residues long. Unmatched junction bases numbered 14, after V lost 7 bases and J lost 3 bases. Here the CDR3 DNA reads TGCAGTGTCGCAATCGAGACAGGGGCGGGCTACGAGCAGTACTTC. As protein: CSVAIETGAGYEQYF.